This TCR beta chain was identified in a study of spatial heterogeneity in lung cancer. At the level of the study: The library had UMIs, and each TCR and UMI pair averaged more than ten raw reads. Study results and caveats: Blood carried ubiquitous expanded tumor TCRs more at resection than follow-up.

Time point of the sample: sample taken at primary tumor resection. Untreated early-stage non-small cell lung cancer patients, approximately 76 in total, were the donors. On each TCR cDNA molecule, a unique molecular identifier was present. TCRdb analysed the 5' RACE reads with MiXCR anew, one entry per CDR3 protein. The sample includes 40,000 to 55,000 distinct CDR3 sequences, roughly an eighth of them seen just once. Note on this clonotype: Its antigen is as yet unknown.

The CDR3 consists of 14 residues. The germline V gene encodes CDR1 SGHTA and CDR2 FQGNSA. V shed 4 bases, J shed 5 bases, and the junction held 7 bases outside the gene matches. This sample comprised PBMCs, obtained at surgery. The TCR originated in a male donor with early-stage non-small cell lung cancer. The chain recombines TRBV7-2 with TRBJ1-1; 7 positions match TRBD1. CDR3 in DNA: TGTGCCAGCAGCTCACGAGGGGGCAGTACTGAAGCTTTCTTT. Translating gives CASSSRGGSTEAFF.